This T cell receptor (beta chain) was sequenced in a study of a mutant IDH1 vaccine in newly diagnosed glioma. Looking at the study overall: Commencement of vaccination occurred 4-6 weeks following radiotherapy alone, or concurrently with temozolomide cycles. Standard pretreatment was either radiotherapy, temozolomide, or, for most, radiochemotherapy with temozolomide. Scheduled at week 35, visit V12 preceded visit V13, held at week 47.

Remarks on this clone: Its target is not known.

Here immunoSEQ multiplex PCR was the method, and the copy in TCRdb shows in-frame clones only, minus some. Among about 32,000 clones listed, around four fifths were seen once. Per germline, CDR1 SGHKS and CDR2 YYEKEE (reference sequence). The CDR3 is 14 residues long. V was pared by 2 bases and J by 2 bases, with 11 bases between. Time point indicated: week 35, safety follow-up. Each vaccine dose was 300 ug of mutant IDH1 20-mer peptide, with topical imiquimod. During weeks 1, 3, 5, 7, 11, 15, 19 and 23, patients received eight vaccinations. The clonotype originates from a woman in her thirties or forties with glioma. Sample: PBMCs, taken from a glioma patient whose treatment included an IDH1 peptide vaccine. The chain is built from TRBV5-5 and TRBJ2-7; D tentatively fits TRBD1 or TRBD2 (5 bases each). CDR3 loop: CASSFVGDPYEQYF. The CDR3 coding sequence is TGTGCCAGCAGCTTCGTGGGGGATCCCTACGAGCAGTACTTC.